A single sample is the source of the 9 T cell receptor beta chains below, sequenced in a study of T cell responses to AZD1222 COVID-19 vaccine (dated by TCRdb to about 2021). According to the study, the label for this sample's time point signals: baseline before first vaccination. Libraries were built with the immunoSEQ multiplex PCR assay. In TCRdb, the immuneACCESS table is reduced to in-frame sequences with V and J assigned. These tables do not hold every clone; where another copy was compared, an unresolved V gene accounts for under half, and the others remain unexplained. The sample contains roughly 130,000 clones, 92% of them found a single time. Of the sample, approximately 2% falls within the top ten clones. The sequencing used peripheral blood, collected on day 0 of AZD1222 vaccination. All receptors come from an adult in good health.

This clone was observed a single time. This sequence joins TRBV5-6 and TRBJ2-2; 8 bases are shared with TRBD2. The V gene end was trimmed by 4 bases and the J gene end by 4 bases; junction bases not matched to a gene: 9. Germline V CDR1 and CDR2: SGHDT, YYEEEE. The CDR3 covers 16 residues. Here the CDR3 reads CASSAEASGGTGELFF. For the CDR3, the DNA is TGTGCCAGCAGCGCTGAGGCCAGCGGGGGCACCGGGGAGCTGTTTTTT.

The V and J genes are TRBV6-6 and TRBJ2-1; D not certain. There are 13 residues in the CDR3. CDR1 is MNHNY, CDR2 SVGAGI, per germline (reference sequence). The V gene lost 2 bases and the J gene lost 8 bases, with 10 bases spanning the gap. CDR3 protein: CASSYVSRDEQFF. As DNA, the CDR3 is TGTGCCAGCAGTTACGTCAGCCGCGATGAGCAGTTCTTC.

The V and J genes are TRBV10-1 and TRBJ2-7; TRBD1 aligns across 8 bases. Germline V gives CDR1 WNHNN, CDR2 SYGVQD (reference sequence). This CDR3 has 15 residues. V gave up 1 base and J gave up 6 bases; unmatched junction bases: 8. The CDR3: CASSEFPGGLGEQYF. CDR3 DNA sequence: TGCGCCAGCAGTGAGTTTCCAGGGGGCCTGGGCGAGCAGTACTTC.

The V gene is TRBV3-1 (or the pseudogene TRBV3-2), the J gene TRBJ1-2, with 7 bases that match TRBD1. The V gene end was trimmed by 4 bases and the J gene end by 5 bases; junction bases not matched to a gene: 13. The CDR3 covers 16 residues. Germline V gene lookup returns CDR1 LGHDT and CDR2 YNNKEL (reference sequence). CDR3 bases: TGTGCCAGCAGCCGGCAGGGGGGCGAAGATTATTATGGCTACACCTTC. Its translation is CASSRQGGEDYYGYTF.

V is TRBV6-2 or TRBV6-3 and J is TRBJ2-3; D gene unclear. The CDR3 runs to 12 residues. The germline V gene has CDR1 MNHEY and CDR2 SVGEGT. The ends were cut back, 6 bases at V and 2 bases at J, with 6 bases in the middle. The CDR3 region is CASSQTTDTQYF. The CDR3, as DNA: TGTGCCAGCAGCCAGACCACAGATACGCAGTATTTT.

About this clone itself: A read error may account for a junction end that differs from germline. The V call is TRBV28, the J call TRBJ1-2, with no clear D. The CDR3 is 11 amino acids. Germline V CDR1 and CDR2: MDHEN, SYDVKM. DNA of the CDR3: TGTGCCAGCAGTTTACTTGGTGGCTACACTTTC. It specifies CASSLLGGYTF.

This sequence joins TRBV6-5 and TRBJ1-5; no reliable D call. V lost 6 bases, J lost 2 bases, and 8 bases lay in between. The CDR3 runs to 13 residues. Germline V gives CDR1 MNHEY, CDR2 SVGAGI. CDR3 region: CASSPSRNQPQHF. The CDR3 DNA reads TGTGCCAGCAGCCCCTCGCGCAATCAGCCCCAGCATTTT.

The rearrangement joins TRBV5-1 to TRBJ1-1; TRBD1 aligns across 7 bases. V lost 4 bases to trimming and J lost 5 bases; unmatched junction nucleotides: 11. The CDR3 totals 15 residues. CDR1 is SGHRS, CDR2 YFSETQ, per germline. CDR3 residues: CASSLLGRGQTEAFF. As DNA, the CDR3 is TGCGCCAGCAGCCTCCTCGGTCGGGGACAGACTGAAGCTTTCTTT.

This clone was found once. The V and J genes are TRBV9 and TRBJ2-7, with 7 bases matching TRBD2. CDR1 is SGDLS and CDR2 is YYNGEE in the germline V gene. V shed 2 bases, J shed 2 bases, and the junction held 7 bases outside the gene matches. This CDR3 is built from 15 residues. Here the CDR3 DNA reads TGTGCCAGCAGCGTGGGCGGGGGTTCGGCCTACGAGCAGTACTTC. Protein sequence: CASSVGGGSAYEQYF.